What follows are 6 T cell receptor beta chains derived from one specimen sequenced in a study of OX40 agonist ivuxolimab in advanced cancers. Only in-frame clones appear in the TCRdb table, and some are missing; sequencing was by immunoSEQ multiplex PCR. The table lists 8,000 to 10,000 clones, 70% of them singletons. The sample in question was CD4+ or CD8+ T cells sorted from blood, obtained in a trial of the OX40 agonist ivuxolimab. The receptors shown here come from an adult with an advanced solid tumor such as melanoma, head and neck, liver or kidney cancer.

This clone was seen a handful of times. CDR3 DNA: TGTGCCAGCAGCCAAGAGGAAGGGGCTCTCTATGGCTACACCTTC. It is translated as CASSQEEGALYGYTF. This chain connects TRBV11-2 to TRBJ1-2, with D maybe TRBD1 (5 bases). The CDR3 runs to 15 residues. Deletions cut 5 bases from V and 4 bases from J, with 17 bases between. Germline-derived CDR1 and CDR2 are SGHAT and FQNNGV.

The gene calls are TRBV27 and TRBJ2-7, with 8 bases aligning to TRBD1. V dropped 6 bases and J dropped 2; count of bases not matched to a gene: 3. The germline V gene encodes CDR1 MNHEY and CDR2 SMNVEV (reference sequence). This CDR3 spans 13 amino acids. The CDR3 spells CASSLQGAYEQYF. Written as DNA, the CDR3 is TGTGCCAGCAGCCTACAGGGGGCCTACGAGCAGTACTTC.

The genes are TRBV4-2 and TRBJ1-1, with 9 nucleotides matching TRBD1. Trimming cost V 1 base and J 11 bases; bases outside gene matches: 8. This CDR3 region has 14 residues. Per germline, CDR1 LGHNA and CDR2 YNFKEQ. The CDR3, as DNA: TGTGCCAGCAGCCAAGGGACAGGGGTTATTGGGGCTTTCTTT. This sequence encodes CASSQGTGVIGAFF.

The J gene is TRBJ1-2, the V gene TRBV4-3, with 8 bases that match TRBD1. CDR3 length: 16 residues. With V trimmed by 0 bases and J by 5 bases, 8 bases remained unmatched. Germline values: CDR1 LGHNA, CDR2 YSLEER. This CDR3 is CASSQDRSDRGYGYTF. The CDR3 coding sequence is TGCGCCAGCAGCCAAGATCGCAGCGACAGGGGTTATGGCTACACCTTC.

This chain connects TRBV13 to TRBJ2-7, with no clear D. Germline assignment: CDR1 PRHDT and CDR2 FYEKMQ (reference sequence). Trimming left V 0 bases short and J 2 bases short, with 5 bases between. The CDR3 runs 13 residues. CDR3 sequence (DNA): TGTGCCAGCAGCTTAGGGCCAACCTACGAGCAGTACTTC. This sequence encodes CASSLGPTYEQYF.

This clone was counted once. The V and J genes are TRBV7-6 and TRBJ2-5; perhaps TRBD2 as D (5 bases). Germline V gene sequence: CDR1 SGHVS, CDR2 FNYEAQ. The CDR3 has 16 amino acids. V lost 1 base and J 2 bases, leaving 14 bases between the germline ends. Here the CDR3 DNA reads TGTGCCAGCAGCTTAGGGAGCGGTAGCAGGCAAGAGACCCAGTACTTC. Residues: CASSLGSGSRQETQYF.